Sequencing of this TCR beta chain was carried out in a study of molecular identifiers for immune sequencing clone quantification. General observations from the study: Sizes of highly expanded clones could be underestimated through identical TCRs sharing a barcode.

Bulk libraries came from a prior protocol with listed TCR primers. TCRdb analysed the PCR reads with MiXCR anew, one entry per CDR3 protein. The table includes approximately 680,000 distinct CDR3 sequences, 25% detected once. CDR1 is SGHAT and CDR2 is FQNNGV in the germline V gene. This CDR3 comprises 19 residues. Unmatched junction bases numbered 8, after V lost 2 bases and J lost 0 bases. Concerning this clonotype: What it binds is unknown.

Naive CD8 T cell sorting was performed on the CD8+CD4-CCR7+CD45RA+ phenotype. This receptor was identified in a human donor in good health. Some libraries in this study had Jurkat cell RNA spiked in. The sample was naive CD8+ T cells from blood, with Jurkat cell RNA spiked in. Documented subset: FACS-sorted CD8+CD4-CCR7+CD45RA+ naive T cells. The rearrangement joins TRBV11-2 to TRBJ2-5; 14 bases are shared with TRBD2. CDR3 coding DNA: TGTGCCAGCAGCTTAAAGCCGGGACTAGCGGGGGTTTACCAAGAGACCCAGTACTTC. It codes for CASSLKPGLAGVYQETQYF.